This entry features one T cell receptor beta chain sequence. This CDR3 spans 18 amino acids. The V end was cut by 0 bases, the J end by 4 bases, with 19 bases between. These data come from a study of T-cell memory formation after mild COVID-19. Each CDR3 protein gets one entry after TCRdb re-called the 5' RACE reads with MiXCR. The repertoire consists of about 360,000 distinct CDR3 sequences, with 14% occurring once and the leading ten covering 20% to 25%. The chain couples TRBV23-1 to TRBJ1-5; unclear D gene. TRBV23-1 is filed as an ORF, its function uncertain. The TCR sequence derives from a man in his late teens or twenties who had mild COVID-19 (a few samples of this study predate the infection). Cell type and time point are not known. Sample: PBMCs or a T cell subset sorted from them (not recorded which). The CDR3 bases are TGCGCCAGCAGTCAATCCTCCGAAACGATTTGTCGGAATCAGCCCCAGCATTTT. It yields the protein CASSQSSETICRNQPQHF.